This TCR beta chain was retrieved from a study of blood T cell repertoires in COVID-19. Study-level information: Sites in the United States, Italy and Spain provided acute and convalescent COVID-19 samples.

As originally analysed: Counts of nucleated cells, estimated from reference gene primer amplification, were obtained. Produced via immunoSEQ multiplex PCR; TCRdb's table is partial and in-frame only. That table supplies the V and J calls and clone size; D and trimming were determined from the DNA. This sample has 80,000 to 100,000 clones, with around 67% found just once. The CDR3 contains 14 residues. Germline V lookup: CDR1 MGHDK, CDR2 SYGVNS. Trimming pared 4 bases from V and 6 bases from J, leaving 15 bases between. The sequenced sample consisted of peripheral blood. This receptor was taken from an older man with COVID-19, enrolled during active disease. The genes are TRBV25-1 and TRBJ2-5; D perhaps matches TRBD2 (6 bases). The CDR3 sequence: CASSVPGGRQTQYF. CDR3 DNA: TGTGCCAGCAGTGTTCCCGGGGGTCGGCAGACCCAGTACTTC.